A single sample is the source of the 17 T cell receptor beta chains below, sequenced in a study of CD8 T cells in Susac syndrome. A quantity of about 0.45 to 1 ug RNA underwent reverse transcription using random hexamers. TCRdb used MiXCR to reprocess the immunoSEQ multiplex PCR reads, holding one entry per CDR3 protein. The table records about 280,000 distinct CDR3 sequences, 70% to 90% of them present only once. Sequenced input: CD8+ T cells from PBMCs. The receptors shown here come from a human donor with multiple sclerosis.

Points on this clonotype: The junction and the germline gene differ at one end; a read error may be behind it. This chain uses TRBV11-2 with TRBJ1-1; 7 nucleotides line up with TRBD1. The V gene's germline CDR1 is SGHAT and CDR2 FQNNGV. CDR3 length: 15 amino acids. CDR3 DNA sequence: TGTGCCAGCAGCCGGGGCGACAGGGAGTACACTGAAGTTTTCTTT. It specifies CASSRGDREYTEVFF.

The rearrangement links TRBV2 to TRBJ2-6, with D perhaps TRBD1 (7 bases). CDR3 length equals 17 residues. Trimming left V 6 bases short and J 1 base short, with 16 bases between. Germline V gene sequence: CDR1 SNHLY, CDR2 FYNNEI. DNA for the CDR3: TGTGCCAGCAGCGCTGACAGGGAGGTTTCTGGGGCCAACGTCCTGACTTTC. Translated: CASSADREVSGANVLTF. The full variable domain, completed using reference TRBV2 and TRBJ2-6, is EPEVTQTPSHQVTQMGQEVILRCVPISNHLYFYWYRQILGQKVEFLVSFYNNEISEKSEIFDDQFSVERPDGSNFTLKIRSTKLEDSAMYFCASSADREVSGANVLTFGAGSRLTVL.

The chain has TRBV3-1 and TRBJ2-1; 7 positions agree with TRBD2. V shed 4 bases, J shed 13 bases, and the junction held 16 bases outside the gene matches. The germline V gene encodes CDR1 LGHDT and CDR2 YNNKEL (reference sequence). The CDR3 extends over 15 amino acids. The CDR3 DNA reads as TGTGCCAGCAGCCCCGACTGGGCGGGGGATGGTATACAGTTCTTC. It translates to CASSPDWAGDGIQFF.

CDR3 nucleotides: TGTGCCAGCAGTTTCATTGCGGGAGCAGGAACCGGGGAGCTGTTTTTT. As protein: CASSFIAGAGTGELFF. V gene TRBV27 combines with J gene TRBJ2-2; 7 nucleotides line up with TRBD2. The V segment lost 3 bases and the J segment 5 bases; nucleotides outside the gene matches: 9. Looked up from germline, CDR1 is MNHEY and CDR2 is SMNVEV (reference sequence). The CDR3 contains 16 residues.

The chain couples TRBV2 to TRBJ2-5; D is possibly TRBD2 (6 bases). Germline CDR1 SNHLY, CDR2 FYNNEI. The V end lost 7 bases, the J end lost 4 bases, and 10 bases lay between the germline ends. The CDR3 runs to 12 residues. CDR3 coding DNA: TGTGCCAGCAAAGGAGGGCGAGAGACCCAGTACTTC. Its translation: CASKGGRETQYF.

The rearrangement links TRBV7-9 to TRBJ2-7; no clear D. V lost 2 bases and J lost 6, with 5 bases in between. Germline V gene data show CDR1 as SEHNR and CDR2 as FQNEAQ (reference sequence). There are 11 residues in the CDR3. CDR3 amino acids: CASSLTSEQYF. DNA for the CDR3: TGTGCCAGCAGCTTAACAAGCGAGCAGTACTTC.

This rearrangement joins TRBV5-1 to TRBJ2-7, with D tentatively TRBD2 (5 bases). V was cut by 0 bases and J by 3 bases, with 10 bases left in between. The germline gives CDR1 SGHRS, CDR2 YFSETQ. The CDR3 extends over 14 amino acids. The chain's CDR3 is CASSLVPGIYEQYF. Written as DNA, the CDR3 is TGCGCCAGCAGCTTGGTCCCGGGGATCTACGAGCAGTACTTC.

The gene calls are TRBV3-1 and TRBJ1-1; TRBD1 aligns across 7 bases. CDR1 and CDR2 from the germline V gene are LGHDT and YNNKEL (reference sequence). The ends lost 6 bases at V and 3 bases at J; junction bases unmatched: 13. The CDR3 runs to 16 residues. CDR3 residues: CASRYLGGEMYTEAFF. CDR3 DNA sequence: TGTGCCAGCAGATACCTAGGGGGCGAAATGTACACTGAAGCTTTCTTT.

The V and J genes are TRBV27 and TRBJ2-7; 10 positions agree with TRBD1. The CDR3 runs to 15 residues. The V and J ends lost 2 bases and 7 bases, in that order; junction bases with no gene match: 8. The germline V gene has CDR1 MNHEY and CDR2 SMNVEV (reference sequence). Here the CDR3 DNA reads TGTGCCAGCAGTTTAGTGGGGACAGGGGATCTGGAGCAGTACTTC. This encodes CASSLVGTGDLEQYF.

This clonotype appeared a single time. CDR3 loop: CASSYVEGSQYEQYF. The CDR3 DNA follows: TGTGCCAGCAGTTACGTTGAGGGGTCCCAATACGAGCAGTACTTC. The chain carries TRBV27 and TRBJ2-7; D tentatively fits TRBD1 or TRBD2 (5 bases each). The germline V and J ends were trimmed by 4 bases and 4 bases, with 17 bases remaining between them. The germline CDR1 and CDR2 sequences are MNHEY and SMNVEV (reference sequence). The CDR3 is 15 residues long.

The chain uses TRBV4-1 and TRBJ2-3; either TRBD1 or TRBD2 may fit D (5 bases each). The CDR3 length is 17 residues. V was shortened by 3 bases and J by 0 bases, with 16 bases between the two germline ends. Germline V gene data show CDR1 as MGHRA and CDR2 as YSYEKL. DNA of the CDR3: TGCGCCAGCAGCCATCGACATGGGACCACTAGCACAGATACGCAGTATTTT. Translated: CASSHRHGTTSTDTQYF.

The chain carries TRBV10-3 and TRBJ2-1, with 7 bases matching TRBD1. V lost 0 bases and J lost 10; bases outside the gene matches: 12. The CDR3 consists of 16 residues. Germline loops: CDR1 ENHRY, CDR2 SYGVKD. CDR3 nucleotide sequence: TGTGCCATCAGTGAGTCGAGTTGGACAGGTGCAAGGGAGCAGTTCTTC. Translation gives CAISESSWTGAREQFF.

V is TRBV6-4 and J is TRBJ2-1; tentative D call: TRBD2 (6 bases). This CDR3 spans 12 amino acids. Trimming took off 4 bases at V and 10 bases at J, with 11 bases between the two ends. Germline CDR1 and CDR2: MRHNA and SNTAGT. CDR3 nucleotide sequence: TGTGCCAGCAGTGGCCGGGGAGGCGAGCAGTTCTTC. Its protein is CASSGRGGEQFF.

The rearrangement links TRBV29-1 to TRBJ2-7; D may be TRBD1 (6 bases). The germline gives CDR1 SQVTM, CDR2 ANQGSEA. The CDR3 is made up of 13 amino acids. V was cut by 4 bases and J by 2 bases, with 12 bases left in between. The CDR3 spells CSVAEQGPYEQYF. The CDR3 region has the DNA TGCAGCGTTGCCGAACAGGGCCCCTACGAGCAGTACTTC.

The DNA for the CDR3 is TGTGCCAGCAGCCCGTGGGGCGGGAGTGGCGACGAGCAGTACTTC. As protein: CASSPWGGSGDEQYF. The chain couples TRBV7-2 to TRBJ2-7, with TRBD2 identical over 7 bases. The V gene end was trimmed by 5 bases and the J gene end by 5 bases; junction bases not matched to a gene: 12. Looked up from germline, CDR1 is SGHTA and CDR2 is FQGNSA. There are 15 residues in the CDR3.

CDR3 sequence (DNA): TGCAGCGTTGGACTAGCGGGAGTTGAGCAGTACTTC. Protein product: CSVGLAGVEQYF. The rearrangement uses TRBV29-1 and TRBJ2-7; 12 bases are a match to TRBD2. The CDR3 runs 12 residues. CDR1 and CDR2 (germline): SQVTM, ANQGSEA. J was trimmed by 7 bases and V by 4 bases; bases with no gene match: 2.

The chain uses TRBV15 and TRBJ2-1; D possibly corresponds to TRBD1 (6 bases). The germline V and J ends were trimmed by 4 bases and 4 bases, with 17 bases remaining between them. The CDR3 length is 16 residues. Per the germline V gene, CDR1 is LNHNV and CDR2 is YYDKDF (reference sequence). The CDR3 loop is CATSNPGVDIYNEQFF. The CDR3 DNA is TGTGCCACCAGCAACCCAGGGGTCGACATTTACAATGAGCAGTTCTTC.